The next 27 T cell receptor beta chains were all read from a single sample in a study of human T cells and chemical hapten exposure. Time point defined: pre-sensitization, week 0. Described treatment: therapeutic diphenylcyclopropenone sensitization with weekly scalp DPC. Via MiXCR, TCRdb re-called the RACE reads, giving one row per CDR3 protein. Of 62,000 or so distinct CDR3 sequences listed, approximately 11% are singletons. The sample in question was whole blood, obtained in connection with sensitization to the hapten diphenylcyclopropenone (DPC). All receptors come from a woman aged 50 to 60 with alopecia areata. Some clones in this sample may be carry-over from other donors' samples.

The chain employs TRBV13 and TRBJ2-1, with D perhaps TRBD1 or TRBD2 (5 bases each). V lost 0 bases, J lost 3 bases, and 6 bases lay in between. The CDR3 has 14 residues. Germline V lookup: CDR1 PRHDT, CDR2 FYEKMQ (reference sequence). Here the CDR3 DNA reads TGTGCCAGCAGCTTAGGGGGGGACTACAATGAGCAGTTCTTC. Translation: CASSLGGDYNEQFF.

This clonotype was detected only a few times. This chain connects TRBV5-6 to TRBJ1-4; D is ambiguous. The germline V gene encodes CDR1 SGHDT and CDR2 YYEEEE. CDR3 length equals 15 residues. V lost 0 bases, J lost 8 bases, and 14 bases lay in between. In nucleotides, the CDR3 is TGTGCCAGCAGCTTGGAAGGGCCTGCCGGCGAAAAACTGTTTTTT. Residues: CASSLEGPAGEKLFF.

This clonotype was observed at least ten times. This rearrangement joins TRBV20-1 to TRBJ1-1, with D perhaps TRBD1 (5 bases). V dropped 1 base and J dropped 4 bases, with 13 bases sitting between them. This CDR3 comprises 14 residues. Germline assignment: CDR1 DFQATT and CDR2 SNEGSKA (reference sequence). The CDR3 here is CSARGVVGGTEAFF. Written as DNA, the CDR3 is TGCAGTGCTAGAGGAGTGGTTGGGGGCACTGAAGCTTTCTTT.

There are many counts of this clonotype. The chain is built from TRBV11-2 and TRBJ2-6; possibly TRBD1 or TRBD2 for D (6 bases each). The CDR3 extends over 17 amino acids. CDR1 is SGHAT, CDR2 FQNNGV, per germline. Deletions cut 4 bases from V and 0 bases from J, with 13 bases between. The DNA of the CDR3 is TGTGCCAGCAGCTCTCGGGGGCAGAGCTCTGGGGCCAACGTCCTGACTTTC. This encodes CASSSRGQSSGANVLTF.

This clonotype was found many times. The chain is built from TRBV18 and TRBJ1-5; D gene unclear. Germline CDR1 KGHSH, CDR2 LQKENI. V lost 3 bases, J lost 3 bases, and 12 bases lay in between. The CDR3 extends over 15 amino acids. CDR3 bases: TGTGCCAGCTCACCCGGCGGTGCAGTCAATCAGCCCCAGCATTTT. Translation: CASSPGGAVNQPQHF. The variable domain in full, completed from reference TRBV18 and TRBJ1-5, reads NAGVMQNPRHLVRRRGQEARLRCSPMKGHSHVYWYRQLPEEGLKFMVYLQKENIIDESGMPKERFSAEFPKEGPSILRIQQVVRGDSAAYFCASSPGGAVNQPQHFGDGTRLSIL.

This clonotype was seen a handful of times. The rearrangement uses TRBV12-3 or TRBV12-4 and TRBJ1-5, with 11 bases that match TRBD1. Trimming removed 6 bases from V and 3 bases from J; junction bases left unmatched: 4. This CDR3 spans 15 amino acids. The CDR3: CASRGTGGANQPQHF. DNA of the CDR3: TGTGCCAGCAGGGGGACAGGGGGTGCCAATCAGCCCCAGCATTTT.

The chain employs TRBV3-1 and TRBJ1-3; D gene unclear. Germline V gene lookup returns CDR1 LGHDT and CDR2 YNNKEL (reference sequence). Trimming took 4 bases from V and 0 from J, leaving 13 bases between them. This CDR3 has 16 amino acids. CDR3 coding DNA: TGTGCCAGCAGCCCCAAGGGTACACACTCTGGAAACACCATATATTTT. Its translation is CASSPKGTHSGNTIYF.

The table lists this clonotype with many counts. The CDR3 here is CASSALGQSSGNTIYF. Here the CDR3 DNA reads TGTGCCAGCAGCGCGCTAGGGCAAAGCTCTGGAAACACCATATATTTT. V and J are TRBV4-2 and TRBJ1-3, with unresolved D. Per the germline V gene, CDR1 is LGHNA and CDR2 is YNFKEQ. The ends were cut back, 5 bases at V and 0 bases at J, with 14 bases in the middle. The CDR3 spans 16 residues.

The sample holds many counts of this clonotype. The chain recombines TRBV20-1 with TRBJ1-2, with D possibly being TRBD1 (5 bases). Germline CDR1 reads DFQATT; CDR2 reads SNEGSKA (reference sequence). V lost 6 bases and J lost 0, with 17 bases in between. This CDR3 has 15 residues. CDR3 in DNA: TGCAGTGCAAACCCCCGGGACCGAACTAACTATGGCTACACCTTC. It translates to CSANPRDRTNYGYTF.

This clonotype was observed a few times. The chain combines TRBV29-1 with TRBJ1-2; TRBD1 matches at 8 bases. CDR1 and CDR2 (germline): SQVTM, ANQGSEA. V was pared by 6 bases and J by 3 bases, with 3 bases of the junction left unmatched. This CDR3 is 12 amino acids long. CDR3 nucleotides: TGCAGCGTAGGACAGGGTGACTATGGCTACACCTTC. It yields the protein CSVGQGDYGYTF.

This clonotype came up many times. V is TRBV30 and J is TRBJ1-5, with unresolved D. The germline CDR1 and CDR2 sequences are GTSNPN and SVGIG (reference sequence). Trimming took off 0 bases at V and 3 bases at J, with 15 bases between the two ends. The CDR3 runs 16 residues. The CDR3 bases are TGTGCCTGGAGTGTAATGAGTACAGCCTTCAATCAGCCCCAGCATTTT. As protein: CAWSVMSTAFNQPQHF.

This chain's CDR3 is CASSHAPGTGGPEGYTF. In nucleotides, the CDR3 is TGCGCCAGCAGCCATGCTCCCGGGACAGGGGGACCGGAAGGCTACACCTTC. The V and J genes are TRBV4-1 and TRBJ1-2; TRBD1 aligns across 11 bases. The CDR3 contains 17 residues. The ends lost 3 bases at V and 8 bases at J; junction bases unmatched: 14. CDR1 and CDR2 from the germline V gene are MGHRA and YSYEKL.

This clonotype was observed a few times. The chain joins TRBV20-1 to TRBJ1-1; D possibly corresponds to TRBD1 (6 bases). CDR1 is DFQATT, CDR2 SNEGSKA, per germline (reference sequence). The V end was cut by 7 bases, the J end by 1 base, with 10 bases between. This CDR3 has 12 residues. The CDR3 coding sequence is TGCAGTGGTGACAGGTGGAACACTGAAGCTTTCTTT. Its translation: CSGDRWNTEAFF.

The chain has TRBV20-1 and TRBJ1-4; D possibly corresponds to TRBD1 (5 bases). The germline V gene encodes CDR1 DFQATT and CDR2 SNEGSKA (reference sequence). The CDR3 is 13 residues long. Trimming stripped 3 bases from V and 3 bases from J, with 8 bases between. The CDR3 DNA follows: TGCAGTGCTAGGAAGACAGCTAATGAAAAACTGTTTTTT. It yields the protein CSARKTANEKLFF.

This chain links TRBV18 with TRBJ1-4; D unclear. CDR1 KGHSH and CDR2 LQKENI come from the germline V gene. The V end was cut by 2 bases, the J end by 2 bases, with 6 bases between. This CDR3 region has 14 residues. The CDR3 spells CASSPTSTNEKLFF. The CDR3, as DNA: TGTGCCAGCTCACCAACTTCGACTAATGAAAAACTGTTTTTT.

Only a few counts were recorded for this clonotype. The CDR3 DNA follows: TGTGCCGGTGAAGGGGGACTAGGAACCAAAAACATTCAGTACTTC. Protein product: CAGEGGLGTKNIQYF. The chain employs TRBV7-9 and TRBJ2-4; 8 nucleotides line up with TRBD2. The germline V gene has CDR1 SEHNR and CDR2 FQNEAQ (reference sequence). Trimming at V came to 11 bases and at J to 2 bases, leaving 11 bases not matched to a gene. This CDR3 has 15 amino acids.

This clonotype was counted a few times. The gene calls are TRBV6-2 or TRBV6-3 and TRBJ1-4, with TRBD1 identical over 7 bases. The ends lost 7 bases at V and 8 bases at J; junction bases unmatched: 10. Germline V lookup: CDR1 MNHEY, CDR2 SVGEGT. The CDR3 is made up of 14 amino acids. Here the CDR3 reads CASIERGPAEKLFF. CDR3 nucleotide sequence: TGTGCCAGCATCGAAAGGGGGCCGGCGGAAAAACTGTTTTTT.

This clonotype has a count of ten or more. The rearrangement joins TRBV12-3 or TRBV12-4 to TRBJ2-3; 12 bases are shared with TRBD2. CDR3 length equals 18 residues. Trimming cost V 2 bases and J 3 bases; bases outside gene matches: 9. CDR3 nucleotides: TGTGCCAGCAGTTTATCCATGACTAGCGGGAGTCCTACAGATACGCAGTATTTT. It yields the protein CASSLSMTSGSPTDTQYF.

V gene TRBV5-4 combines with J gene TRBJ2-5; D is possibly TRBD1 (5 bases). The germline gives CDR1 SGHNT, CDR2 YYREEE (reference sequence). The CDR3 has 14 residues. Trimming stripped 4 bases from V and 5 bases from J, with 15 bases between. The DNA of the CDR3 is TGTGCCAGCAGCCCAGGTCTTGGGGCTGAGACCCAGTACTTC. Translation gives CASSPGLGAETQYF.

This clonotype came up many times. The chain recombines TRBV20-1 with TRBJ1-2; D is uncertain. The CDR3 is 13 residues long. Between the trimmed V and J ends, which lost 3 bases and 1 base, there was a span of 9 bases. Germline CDR1 and CDR2: DFQATT and SNEGSKA (reference sequence). Written as DNA, the CDR3 is TGCAGTGCTAGGGCAGTTCATAACTATGGCTACACCTTC. Protein product: CSARAVHNYGYTF.

In this sample, this clonotype turned up many times. The CDR3 is CASSNPSYEQYF. The DNA for the CDR3 is TGTGCCAGCAGTAATCCCTCCTACGAGCAGTACTTC. The chain carries TRBV28 and TRBJ2-7; D uncertain. Germline V gene lookup returns CDR1 MDHEN and CDR2 SYDVKM. The germline V and J ends were trimmed by 5 bases and 0 bases, with 5 bases remaining between them. The CDR3 sequence is 12 residues long. Variable domain in full (rest from reference TRBV28 and TRBJ2-7): DVKVTQSSRYLVKRTGEKVFLECVQDMDHENMFWYRQDPGLGLRLIYFSYDVKMKEKGDIPEGYSVSREKKERFSLILESASTNQTSMYLCASSNPSYEQYFGPGTRLTVT.

This clonotype showed up just a few times. This rearrangement joins TRBV27 to TRBJ1-1; D not certain. Trimming removed 4 bases at V and 5 bases at J, with 17 bases between. This CDR3 is built from 15 residues. Germline V gene lookup returns CDR1 MNHEY and CDR2 SMNVEV (reference sequence). CDR3 DNA sequence: TGTGCCAGCAGTTCCCTGGGCGGGTCAAAGACTGAAGCTTTCTTT. Translated: CASSSLGGSKTEAFF.

The V call is TRBV20-1, the J call TRBJ2-3, with a weak D call TRBD2 (6 bases). Per the germline V gene, CDR1 is DFQATT and CDR2 is SNEGSKA (reference sequence). The germline V and J ends were trimmed by 5 bases and 6 bases, with 21 bases remaining between them. This CDR3 contains 15 residues. This chain's CDR3 is CSAETVVGREDTQYF. In nucleotides, the CDR3 is TGCAGTGCTGAGACGGTGGTGGGACGGGAGGATACGCAGTATTTT.

This clonotype was recorded at least ten times. The V gene is TRBV2, the J gene TRBJ1-6, with 7 bases aligning to TRBD1. With 7 bases clipped from V and 10 bases from J, the junction kept 10 bases outside the gene matches. The CDR3 runs to 14 residues. Germline CDR1 reads SNHLY; CDR2 reads FYNNEI. CDR3 sequence reads: CASKLTGTYSPLHF. The CDR3 region has the DNA TGTGCCAGCAAATTGACAGGGACCTACTCACCCCTCCACTTT. The full variable domain, rest sourced from reference TRBV2 and TRBJ1-6, is EPEVTQTPSHQVTQMGQEVILRCVPISNHLYFYWYRQILGQKVEFLVSFYNNEISEKSEIFDDQFSVERPDGSNFTLKIRSTKLEDSAMYFCASKLTGTYSPLHFGNGTRLTVT.

The rearrangement joins TRBV7-3 to TRBJ2-7; the match to TRBD1 covers 9 bases. From germline, CDR1 is SGHTA and CDR2 FQGTGA. V was pared by 5 bases and J by 4 bases, with 6 bases of the junction left unmatched. The CDR3 contains 14 residues. The CDR3, as DNA: TGTGCCAGCAGCCTGATGGGACAGGGATACGAGCAGTACTTC. Protein product: CASSLMGQGYEQYF.

The chain recombines TRBV7-2 with TRBJ2-5; D is perhaps TRBD2 (5 bases). The V end lost 2 bases, the J end lost 5 bases, and 15 bases lay between the germline ends. CDR1 and CDR2 from the germline V gene are SGHTA and FQGNSA. This CDR3 has 15 amino acids. CDR3: CASSLIPASWETQYF. CDR3 nucleotide sequence: TGTGCCAGCAGCTTAATTCCCGCTAGCTGGGAGACCCAGTACTTC.

This clonotype was seen many times. The rearrangement links TRBV6-5 to TRBJ2-1, with TRBD2 matching 9 bases. With 8 bases clipped from V and 4 bases from J, the junction kept 0 bases outside the gene matches. Germline values: CDR1 MNHEY, CDR2 SVGAGI. CDR3 length equals 12 residues. CDR3 coding DNA: TGTGCCAGCGCGGGAGGGTACAATGAGCAGTTCTTC. Translated: CASAGGYNEQFF.